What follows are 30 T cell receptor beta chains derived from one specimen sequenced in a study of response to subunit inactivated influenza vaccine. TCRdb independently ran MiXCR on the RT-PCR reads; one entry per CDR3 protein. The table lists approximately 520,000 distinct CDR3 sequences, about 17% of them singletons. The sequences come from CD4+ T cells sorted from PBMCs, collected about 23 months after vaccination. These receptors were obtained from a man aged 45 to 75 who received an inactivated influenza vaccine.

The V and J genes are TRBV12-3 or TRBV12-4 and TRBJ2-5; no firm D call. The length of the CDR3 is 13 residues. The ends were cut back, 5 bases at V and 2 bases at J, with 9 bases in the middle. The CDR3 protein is CASSPTAQETQYF. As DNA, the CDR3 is TGTGCCAGCAGTCCTACGGCGCAAGAGACCCAGTACTTC.

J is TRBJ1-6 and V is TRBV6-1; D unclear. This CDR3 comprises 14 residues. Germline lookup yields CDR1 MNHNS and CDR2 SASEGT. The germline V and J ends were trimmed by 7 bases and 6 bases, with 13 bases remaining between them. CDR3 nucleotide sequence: TGTGCCAGCACCTCGGGGATGGCTAATTCACCCCTCCACTTT. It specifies CASTSGMANSPLHF.

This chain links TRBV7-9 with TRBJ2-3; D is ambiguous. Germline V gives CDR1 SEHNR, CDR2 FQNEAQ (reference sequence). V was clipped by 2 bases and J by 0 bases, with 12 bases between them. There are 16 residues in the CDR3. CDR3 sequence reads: CASSLHASPSTDTQYF. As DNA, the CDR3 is TGTGCCAGCAGCTTACACGCTTCGCCTAGCACAGATACGCAGTATTTT.

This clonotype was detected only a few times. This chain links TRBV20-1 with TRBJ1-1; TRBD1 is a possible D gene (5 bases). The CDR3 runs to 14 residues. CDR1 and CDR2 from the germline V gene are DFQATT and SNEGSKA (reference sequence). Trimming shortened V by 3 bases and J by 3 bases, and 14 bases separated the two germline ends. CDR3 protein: CSARSGSGHTEAFF. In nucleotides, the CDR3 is TGCAGTGCTAGGAGTGGGTCAGGGCACACTGAAGCTTTCTTT.

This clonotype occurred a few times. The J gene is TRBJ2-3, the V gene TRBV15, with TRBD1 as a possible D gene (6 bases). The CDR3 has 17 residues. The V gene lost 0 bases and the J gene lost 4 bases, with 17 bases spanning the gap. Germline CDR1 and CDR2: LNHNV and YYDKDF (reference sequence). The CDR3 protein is CATSRDANRVRSDTQYF. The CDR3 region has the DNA TGTGCCACCAGCAGAGATGCTAACAGGGTCCGTTCAGATACGCAGTATTTT.

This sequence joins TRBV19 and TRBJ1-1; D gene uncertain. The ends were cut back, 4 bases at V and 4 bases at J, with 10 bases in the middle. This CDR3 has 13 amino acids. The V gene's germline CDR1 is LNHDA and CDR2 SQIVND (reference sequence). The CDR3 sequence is CASSTPWGTEAFF. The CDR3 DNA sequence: TGTGCCAGTAGTACCCCCTGGGGCACTGAAGCTTTCTTT.

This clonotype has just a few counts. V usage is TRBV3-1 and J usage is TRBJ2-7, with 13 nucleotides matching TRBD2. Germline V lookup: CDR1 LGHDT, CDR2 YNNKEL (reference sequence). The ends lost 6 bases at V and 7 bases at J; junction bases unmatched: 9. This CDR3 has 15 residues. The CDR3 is CASSLGLAGVGEQYF. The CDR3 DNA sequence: TGTGCCAGCAGTCTCGGACTAGCGGGAGTGGGTGAGCAGTACTTC.

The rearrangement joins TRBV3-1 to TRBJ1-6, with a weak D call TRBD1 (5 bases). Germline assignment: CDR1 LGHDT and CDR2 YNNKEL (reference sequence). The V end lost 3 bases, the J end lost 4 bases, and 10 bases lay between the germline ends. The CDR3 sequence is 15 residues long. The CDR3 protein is CASSQGRQYNSPLHF. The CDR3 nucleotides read TGTGCCAGCAGCCAGGGACGGCAGTATAATTCACCCCTCCACTTT.

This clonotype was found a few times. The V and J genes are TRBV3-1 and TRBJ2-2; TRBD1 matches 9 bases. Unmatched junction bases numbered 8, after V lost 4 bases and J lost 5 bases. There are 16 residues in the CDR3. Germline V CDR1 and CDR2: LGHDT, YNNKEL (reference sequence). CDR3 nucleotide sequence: TGTGCCAGCAGCCCCACAGGGGGCCTTCGGACCGGGGAGCTGTTTTTT. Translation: CASSPTGGLRTGELFF.

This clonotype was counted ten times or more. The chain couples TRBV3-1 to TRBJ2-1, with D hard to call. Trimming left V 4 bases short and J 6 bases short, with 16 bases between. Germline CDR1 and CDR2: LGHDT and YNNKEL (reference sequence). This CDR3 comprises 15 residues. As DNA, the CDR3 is TGTGCCAGCAGCCCGGGCCTGTCCGGGCTCAATGAGCAGTTCTTC. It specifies CASSPGLSGLNEQFF.

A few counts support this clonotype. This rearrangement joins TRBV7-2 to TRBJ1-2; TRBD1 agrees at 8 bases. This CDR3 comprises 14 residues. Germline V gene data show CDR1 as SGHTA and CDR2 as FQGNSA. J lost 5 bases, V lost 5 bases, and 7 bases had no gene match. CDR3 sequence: CASSQKTGEYGYTF. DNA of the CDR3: TGTGCCAGCAGCCAGAAGACAGGGGAGTATGGCTACACCTTC. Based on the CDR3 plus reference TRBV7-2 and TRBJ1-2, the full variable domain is GAGVSQSPSNKVTEKGKDVELRCDPISGHTALYWYRQSLGQGLEFLIYFQGNSAPDKSGLPSDRFSAERTGGSVSTLTIQRTQQEDSAVYLCASSQKTGEYGYTFGSGTRLTVV.

This chain's CDR3 is CASSPPPFTGISSGNTIYF. CDR3 bases: TGCGCCAGCAGCCCCCCTCCTTTCACCGGAATAAGCTCTGGAAACACCATATATTTT. The rearrangement uses TRBV4-1 and TRBJ1-3; no definite D call. Germline loops: CDR1 MGHRA, CDR2 YSYEKL. The germline V and J ends were trimmed by 4 bases and 0 bases, with 22 bases remaining between them. This CDR3 has 19 residues.

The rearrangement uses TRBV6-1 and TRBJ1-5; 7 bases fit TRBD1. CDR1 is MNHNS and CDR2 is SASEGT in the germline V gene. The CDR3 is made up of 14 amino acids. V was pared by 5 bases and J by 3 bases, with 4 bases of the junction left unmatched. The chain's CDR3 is CASSRQGNNQPQHF. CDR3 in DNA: TGTGCCAGCAGTCGACAGGGAAACAATCAGCCCCAGCATTTT.

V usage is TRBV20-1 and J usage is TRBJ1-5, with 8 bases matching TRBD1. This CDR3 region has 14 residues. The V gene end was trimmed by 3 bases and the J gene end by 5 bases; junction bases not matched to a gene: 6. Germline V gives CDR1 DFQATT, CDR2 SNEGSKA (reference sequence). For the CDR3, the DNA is TGCAGTGCTAGTCCAAGACAGGGGTATCAGCCCCAGCATTTT. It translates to CSASPRQGYQPQHF.

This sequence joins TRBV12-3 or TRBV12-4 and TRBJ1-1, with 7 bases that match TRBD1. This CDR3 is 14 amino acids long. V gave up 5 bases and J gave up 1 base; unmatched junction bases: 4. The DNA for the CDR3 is TGTGCCAGCAGTCCTAAGGGGGCGAACACTGAAGCTTTCTTT. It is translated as CASSPKGANTEAFF.

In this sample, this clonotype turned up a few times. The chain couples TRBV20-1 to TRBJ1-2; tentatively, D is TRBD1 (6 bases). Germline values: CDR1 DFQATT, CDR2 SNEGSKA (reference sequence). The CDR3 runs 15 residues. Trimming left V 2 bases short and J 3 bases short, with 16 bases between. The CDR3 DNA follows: TGCAGTGCTAGATTTCTGGGGGGCGAGGACTATGGCTACACCTTC. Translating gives CSARFLGGEDYGYTF.

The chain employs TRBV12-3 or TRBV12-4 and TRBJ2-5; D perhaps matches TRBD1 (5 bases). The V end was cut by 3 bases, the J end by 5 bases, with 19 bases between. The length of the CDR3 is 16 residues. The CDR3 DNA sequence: TGTGCCAGCAGTTTCGGTCTCGGCAGGGTATCGGAGACCCAGTACTTC. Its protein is CASSFGLGRVSETQYF.

The CDR3 DNA reads as TGTGCCAGTGCGGGACAGCCAAAGACAACCTCCTACGAGCAGTACTTC. Translating it yields CASAGQPKTTSYEQYF. This chain connects TRBV6-4 to TRBJ2-7, with TRBD1 as a possible D gene (7 bases). The CDR3 contains 16 residues. The germline V gene encodes CDR1 MRHNA and CDR2 SNTAGT. V gave up 9 bases and J gave up 0 bases, with 21 bases separating them.

The CDR3 sequence is CASSLLLAGGKYNEQFF. The CDR3 DNA follows: TGTGCCAGCAGCTTATTACTAGCGGGGGGGAAATACAATGAGCAGTTCTTC. The chain has TRBV7-6 and TRBJ2-1; TRBD2 matches 13 bases. Germline values: CDR1 SGHVS, CDR2 FNYEAQ. The CDR3 totals 17 residues. The trim removed 2 bases at V and 4 bases at J, leaving 5 bases unmatched.

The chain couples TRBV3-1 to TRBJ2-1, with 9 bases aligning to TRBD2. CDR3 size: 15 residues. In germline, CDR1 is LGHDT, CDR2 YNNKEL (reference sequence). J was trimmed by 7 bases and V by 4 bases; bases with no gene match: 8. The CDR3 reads CASSRVSGGRNEQFF. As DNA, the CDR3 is TGTGCCAGCAGCCGGGTCAGCGGGGGGAGGAATGAGCAGTTCTTC.

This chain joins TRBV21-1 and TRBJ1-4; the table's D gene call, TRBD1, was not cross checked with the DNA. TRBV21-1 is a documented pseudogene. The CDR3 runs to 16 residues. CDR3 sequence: CASRGQGSGVVEKLFF. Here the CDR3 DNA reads TGTGCCAGCAGGGGACAGGGGTCTGGTGTGGTTGAAAAACTGTTTTTT.

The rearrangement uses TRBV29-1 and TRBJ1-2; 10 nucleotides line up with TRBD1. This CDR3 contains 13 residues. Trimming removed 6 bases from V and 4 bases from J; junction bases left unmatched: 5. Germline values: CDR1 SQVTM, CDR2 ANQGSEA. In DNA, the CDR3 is TGCAGCGTATCCGACAGGGGGCCCTATGGCTACACCTTC. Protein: CSVSDRGPYGYTF.

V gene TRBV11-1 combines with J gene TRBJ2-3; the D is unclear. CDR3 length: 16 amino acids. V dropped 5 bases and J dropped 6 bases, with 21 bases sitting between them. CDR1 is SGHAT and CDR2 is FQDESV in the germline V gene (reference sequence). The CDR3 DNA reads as TGTGCCAGCAGCCTGGAGCGAATCGTCGCCCCGGATACGCAGTATTTT. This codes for CASSLERIVAPDTQYF.

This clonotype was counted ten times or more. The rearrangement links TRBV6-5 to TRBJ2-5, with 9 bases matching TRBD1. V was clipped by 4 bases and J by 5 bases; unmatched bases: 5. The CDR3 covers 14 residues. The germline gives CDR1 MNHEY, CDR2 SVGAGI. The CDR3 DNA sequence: TGTGCCAGCAGTTCGGACAGGGGTGGTGAGACCCAGTACTTC. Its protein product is CASSSDRGGETQYF.

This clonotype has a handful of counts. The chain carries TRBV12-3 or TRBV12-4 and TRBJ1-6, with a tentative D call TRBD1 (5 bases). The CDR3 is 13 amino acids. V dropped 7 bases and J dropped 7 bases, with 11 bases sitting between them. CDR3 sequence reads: CASNSGWNSPLHF. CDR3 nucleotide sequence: TGTGCCAGCAACTCAGGGTGGAATTCACCCCTCCACTTT.

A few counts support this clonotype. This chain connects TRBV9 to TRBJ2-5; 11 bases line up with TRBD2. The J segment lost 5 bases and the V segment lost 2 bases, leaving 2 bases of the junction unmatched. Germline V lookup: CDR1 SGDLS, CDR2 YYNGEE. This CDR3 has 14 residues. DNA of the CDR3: TGTGCCAGCAGCGTCGTAGCGGGAGGGGAGACCCAGTACTTC. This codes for CASSVVAGGETQYF. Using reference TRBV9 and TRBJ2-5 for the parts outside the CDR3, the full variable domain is DSGVTQTPKHLITATGQRVTLRCSPRSGDLSVYWYQQSLDQGLQFLIQYYNGEERAKGNILERFSAQQFPDLHSELNLSSLELGDSALYFCASSVVAGGETQYFGPGTRLLVL.

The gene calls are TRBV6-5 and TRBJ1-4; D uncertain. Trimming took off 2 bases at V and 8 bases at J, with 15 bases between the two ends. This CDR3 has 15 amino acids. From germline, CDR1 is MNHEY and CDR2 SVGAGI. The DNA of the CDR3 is TGTGCCAGCAGTTACAGTGGGAAAAGCGGCGAAAAACTGTTTTTT. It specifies CASSYSGKSGEKLFF.

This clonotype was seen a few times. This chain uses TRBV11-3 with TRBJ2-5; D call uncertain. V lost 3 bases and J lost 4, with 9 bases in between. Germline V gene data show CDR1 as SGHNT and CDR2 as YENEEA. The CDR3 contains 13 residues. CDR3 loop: CASSLSLGETQYF. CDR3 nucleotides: TGTGCCAGCAGCTTGAGCCTCGGAGAGACCCAGTACTTC.

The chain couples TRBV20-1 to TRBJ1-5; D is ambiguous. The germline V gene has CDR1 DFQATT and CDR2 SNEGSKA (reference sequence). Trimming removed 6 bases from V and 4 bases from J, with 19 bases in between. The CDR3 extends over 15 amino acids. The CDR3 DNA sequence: TGCAGTGCAGCGGAGAGTGGATGGCAAAATCAGCCCCAGCATTTT. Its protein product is CSAAESGWQNQPQHF.

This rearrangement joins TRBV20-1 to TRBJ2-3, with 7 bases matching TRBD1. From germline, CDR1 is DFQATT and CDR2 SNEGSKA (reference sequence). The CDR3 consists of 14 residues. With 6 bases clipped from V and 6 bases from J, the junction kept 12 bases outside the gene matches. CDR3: CSAMNRGLEDTQYF. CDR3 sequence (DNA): TGCAGTGCCATGAACAGGGGTCTAGAGGATACGCAGTATTTT.